This T cell receptor beta chain was sequenced in a study of T cells after yellow fever vaccination. This clonotype showed up just a few times. Its antigen is not known. Study conclusions and caveats: A minor fraction of clonotypes spanned both CD4 and CD8 compartments. Abundant clonotypes from the bulk population could contaminate FACS-sorted repertoires. Reappearance after the booster was observed for most primary-vaccination clones (around 96% CD4, almost 90% CD8).

This CDR3 region has 14 residues. The V and J ends lost 4 bases and 2 bases, in that order; junction bases with no gene match: 5. Per the germline V gene, CDR1 is SGHTA and CDR2 is FQGNSA. Production of TCR cDNA was by 5'RACE template switching, which also added a universal primer site and UMIs. In TCRdb, the 5' RACE reads were re-called with MiXCR into one record per CDR3 protein. The sample includes about 630,000 distinct CDR3 sequences, 9% to 15% of them seen just once. The sequencing used PBMCs, collected on the day of the yellow fever booster vaccination. V usage is TRBV7-2 and J usage is TRBJ2-7, with 7 bases lining up with TRBD2. This clonotype was sampled from a man younger than 45 who received the YFV17D yellow fever vaccine. CDR3 sequence: CASSSSAGPYEQYF. The CDR3 DNA follows: TGTGCCAGCAGCTCCTCAGCGGGACCCTACGAGCAGTACTTC.